These 18 T cell receptor beta chains were all obtained from the same sample, sequenced in a study of cytomegalovirus exposure and HLA in healthy donors. A multiplex PCR was run with 60 Vbeta primers and 13 Jbeta primers. Only in-frame clones appear in the TCRdb table, and some are missing; sequencing was by immunoSEQ multiplex PCR. The listing contains 140,000 to 150,000 clones. The sample was PBMCs. These receptors all come from a male donor in good health and CMV-seronegative.

J is TRBJ2-2 and V is TRBV5-1; 9 bases are a match to TRBD2. Germline V gene data show CDR1 as SGHRS and CDR2 as YFSETQ. There are 19 residues in the CDR3. With V trimmed by 1 base and J by 1 base, 11 bases remained unmatched. This CDR3 is CASSLSASGVHLNTGELFF. The DNA of the CDR3 is TGCGCCAGCAGCTTGTCAGCTAGCGGGGTCCACTTGAACACCGGGGAGCTGTTTTTT.

The chain links TRBV5-4 to TRBJ2-2, with a tentative D call TRBD2 (6 bases). CDR1 and CDR2 from the germline V gene are SGHNT and YYREEE (reference sequence). This CDR3 has 17 amino acids. The V and J ends lost 1 base and 0 bases respectively, with 13 bases between them. The CDR3 bases are TGTGCCAGCAGCTTGAATGCACTAGCCACGAACACCGGGGAGCTGTTTTTT. Its protein product is CASSLNALATNTGELFF.

As DNA, the CDR3 is TGTGCCAGCAGCCCTTGGGACAGGGGGAACACCGGGGAGCTGTTTTTT. Amino acids: CASSPWDRGNTGELFF. The genes are TRBV9 and TRBJ2-2; 10 bases are shared with TRBD1. This CDR3 region has 16 residues. Germline V CDR1 and CDR2: SGDLS, YYNGEE. V dropped 4 bases and J dropped 1; count of bases not matched to a gene: 4.

The chain combines TRBV30 with TRBJ1-5, with D tentatively TRBD1 (6 bases). The V end was cut by 3 bases, the J end by 3 bases, with 12 bases between. CDR3 length equals 14 residues. Germline lookup yields CDR1 GTSNPN and CDR2 SVGIG (reference sequence). Written as DNA, the CDR3 is TGTGCCTGGAGCTTGGGGGACAACAATCAGCCCCAGCATTTT. Translated: CAWSLGDNNQPQHF.

The J gene is TRBJ1-6, the V gene TRBV13, with D maybe TRBD1 (5 bases). V was cut by 4 bases and J by 9 bases, with 22 bases left in between. The CDR3 runs to 17 residues. Germline V lookup: CDR1 PRHDT, CDR2 FYEKMQ (reference sequence). The CDR3 region is CASSSRGGGSRGSPLHF. Here the CDR3 DNA reads TGTGCCAGCAGCTCCCGGGGAGGTGGGTCGAGGGGTTCACCCCTCCACTTT.

The gene calls are TRBV18 and TRBJ2-2; 9 nucleotides line up with TRBD1. This CDR3 has 15 amino acids. The germline V gene has CDR1 KGHSH and CDR2 LQKENI. V was pared by 4 bases and J by 1 base, with 1 base of the junction left unmatched. The CDR3 here is CASSRTGVNTGELFF. The CDR3 DNA reads TGTGCCAGCTCACGGACAGGGGTGAACACCGGGGAGCTGTTTTTT.

The chain recombines TRBV7-3 with TRBJ2-1; 8 positions match TRBD2. The CDR3 length is 13 residues. Trimming at V came to 4 bases and at J to 5 bases, leaving 1 base not matched to a gene. CDR1 is SGHTA, CDR2 FQGTGA, per germline. CDR3 nucleotides: TGTGCCAGCAGCTCGCGGGGGGACAATGAGCAGTTCTTC. Its protein is CASSSRGDNEQFF.

The rearrangement uses TRBV15 and TRBJ2-1, with TRBD1 identical over 7 bases. The CDR3 covers 14 residues. CDR1 is LNHNV, CDR2 YYDKDF, per germline (reference sequence). The ends lost 6 bases at V and 7 bases at J; junction bases unmatched: 9. CDR3 loop: CATRGDSVQNEQFF. CDR3 bases: TGTGCCACCAGAGGGGACAGCGTTCAAAATGAGCAGTTCTTC.

The genes are TRBV5-4 and TRBJ2-1; D is possibly TRBD2 (5 bases). Per germline, CDR1 SGHNT and CDR2 YYREEE (reference sequence). The CDR3 runs 17 residues. Trimming pared 2 bases from V and 0 bases from J, leaving 15 bases between. The CDR3, as DNA: TGTGCCAGCAGCTTTGGAGGCGCGGAGAGCTCCTACAATGAGCAGTTCTTC. Translated, it gives CASSFGGAESSYNEQFF.

The chain links TRBV15 to TRBJ1-6; D is uncertain. Germline assignment: CDR1 LNHNV and CDR2 YYDKDF (reference sequence). CDR3 size: 14 residues. Trimming removed 1 base from V and 7 bases from J, with 8 bases in between. CDR3 region: CATSRVADNSPLHF. The CDR3 region has the DNA TGTGCCACCAGCAGAGTAGCTGACAATTCACCCCTCCACTTT.

The gene calls are TRBV9 and TRBJ2-1; 12 bases map to TRBD1. This CDR3 region has 16 residues. The trim removed 4 bases at V and 7 bases at J, leaving 9 bases unmatched. Germline V gives CDR1 SGDLS, CDR2 YYNGEE. CDR3 amino acids: CASSSAGTGGNNEQFF. The CDR3 region has the DNA TGTGCCAGCAGCTCCGCCGGGACAGGGGGCAATAATGAGCAGTTCTTC.

The chain carries TRBV20-1 and TRBJ2-5, with 9 nucleotides matching TRBD2. Looked up from germline, CDR1 is DFQATT and CDR2 is SNEGSKA (reference sequence). The CDR3 runs 11 residues. Trimming removed 6 bases from V and 11 bases from J; junction bases left unmatched: 7. The CDR3 DNA follows: TGCAGTGCCGTAGCGGGAGTTGAGCAGTACTTC. Translating it yields CSAVAGVEQYF.

The gene calls are TRBV5-1 and TRBJ2-1; tentatively, D is TRBD1 (6 bases). The CDR3 totals 16 residues. The germline V gene has CDR1 SGHRS and CDR2 YFSETQ. V shed 0 bases and J shed 1 base, with 11 bases lying between them. DNA of the CDR3: TGCGCCAGCAGCTTGGCAGGGGATTATTCCTACAATGAGCAGTTCTTC. Translated: CASSLAGDYSYNEQFF.

The chain employs TRBV5-4 and TRBJ2-2, with 10 bases aligning to TRBD2. V lost 1 base, J lost 7 bases, and 4 bases stayed unmatched. The germline gives CDR1 SGHNT, CDR2 YYREEE (reference sequence). This CDR3 contains 15 residues. In DNA, the CDR3 is TGTGCCAGCAGCTTGACTAGCGGGAAAGGCGGGGAGCTGTTTTTT. Translating it yields CASSLTSGKGGELFF.

The rearrangement links TRBV11-2 to TRBJ2-1, with D tentatively TRBD1 (5 bases). CDR3 length equals 15 residues. V gave up 3 bases and J gave up 5 bases, with 14 bases separating them. Germline-derived CDR1 and CDR2 are SGHAT and FQNNGV. CDR3 sequence (DNA): TGTGCCAGCAGCTTGTTCATCGGACAAGACAATGAGCAGTTCTTC. It yields the protein CASSLFIGQDNEQFF.

The chain is built from TRBV5-6 and TRBJ2-3; D is unresolved. This CDR3 contains 14 residues. V was cut by 3 bases and J by 2 bases, with 10 bases left in between. CDR1 is SGHDT and CDR2 is YYEEEE in the germline V gene. The DNA of the CDR3 is TGTGCCAGCAGCTCACGGTCCATCACAGATACGCAGTATTTT. Its protein is CASSSRSITDTQYF.

The chain links TRBV11-2 to TRBJ1-2; TRBD1 agrees at 7 bases. Germline CDR1 SGHAT, CDR2 FQNNGV. The CDR3 totals 15 residues. The V and J ends lost 4 bases and 2 bases, in that order; junction bases with no gene match: 7. In DNA, the CDR3 is TGTGCCAGCAGCTCAGCCGGGACAGAAAACTATGGCTACACCTTC. As protein: CASSSAGTENYGYTF. The full variable domain, in which reference TRBV11-2 and TRBJ1-2 provide the parts outside the CDR3, is EAGVAQSPRYKIIEKRQSVAFWCNPISGHATLYWYQQILGQGPKLLIQFQNNGVVDDSQLPKDRFSAERLKGVDSTLKIQPAKLEDSAVYLCASSSAGTENYGYTFGSGTRLTVV.

The gene calls are TRBV15 and TRBJ2-7; 8 bases fit TRBD2. The CDR3 extends over 14 amino acids. V lost 5 bases and J lost 7; bases outside the gene matches: 10. CDR1 and CDR2 from the germline V gene are LNHNV and YYDKDF (reference sequence). The CDR3 sequence: CATSSSGGVREQYF. CDR3 nucleotides: TGTGCCACCAGCTCGTCGGGAGGGGTTAGGGAGCAGTACTTC.